These 25 T cell receptor beta chains were sequenced from one sample in a study of cytotoxic CD8 clonotypes in ibrutinib-treated CLL. The repertoire was sequenced with immunoSEQ multiplex PCR; TCRdb's copy has only in-frame clones and lacks some. The sample records some 61,000 clones, around 68% being singletons. This sample comprised PBMCs, obtained after 12 months of ibrutinib treatment. These receptors were taken from a human donor with chronic lymphocytic leukemia.

The V call is TRBV4-3, the J call TRBJ1-2, with a tentative D call TRBD1 (5 bases). This CDR3 has 15 residues. Trimming pared 0 bases from V and 4 bases from J, leaving 12 bases between. Germline CDR1 and CDR2: LGHNA and YSLEER. CDR3 amino acids: CASSQDFQGAYGYTF. The CDR3, as DNA: TGCGCCAGCAGCCAAGATTTCCAGGGTGCCTATGGCTACACCTTC.

The table lists this clone with a few counts. The chain has TRBV7-9 and TRBJ1-4; D is unresolved. V dropped 1 base and J dropped 3 bases, with 9 bases sitting between them. CDR1 is SEHNR and CDR2 is FQNEAQ in the germline V gene (reference sequence). The CDR3 totals 15 residues. As DNA, the CDR3 is TGTGCCAGCAGCTTAGTCCGAGGGTCTAATGAAAAACTGTTTTTT. Protein sequence: CASSLVRGSNEKLFF.

V usage is TRBV5-1 and J usage is TRBJ1-1; tentatively, D is TRBD1 (5 bases). The length of the CDR3 is 13 residues. Per the germline V gene, CDR1 is SGHRS and CDR2 is YFSETQ. V was shortened by 0 bases and J by 8 bases, with 11 bases between the two germline ends. The CDR3 nucleotides read TGCGCCAGCAGCTTGGCCTGGGCAGGGGAAGCTTTCTTT. This translates into CASSLAWAGEAFF.

The chain couples TRBV7-8 to TRBJ1-2; weak D call: TRBD1 (6 bases). Deletions cut 0 bases from V and 1 base from J, with 9 bases between. Germline values: CDR1 SGHVS, CDR2 FQNEAQ. The CDR3 contains 15 residues. The CDR3 sequence is CASSLASDSNYGYTF. CDR3 bases: TGTGCCAGCAGCTTAGCCTCGGACAGTAACTATGGCTACACCTTC.

This clone was observed a few times. The chain uses TRBV7-7 and TRBJ2-1; 9 bases map to TRBD1. Per the germline V gene, CDR1 is SSHAT and CDR2 is FNYEAQ (reference sequence). After removal of 5 bases from V and 10 bases from J, the junction contained 6 bases not matched to a gene. This CDR3 spans 13 amino acids. The CDR3, as DNA: TGTGCCAGCAGCCAGGACAGGGGACAGGAGCAGTTCTTC. Its translation is CASSQDRGQEQFF.

This clone was recorded once. V usage is TRBV7-8 and J usage is TRBJ1-2; maybe TRBD1 (5 bases). Germline loops: CDR1 SGHVS, CDR2 FQNEAQ. Trimming took off 1 base at V and 5 bases at J, with 17 bases between the two ends. This CDR3 has 16 residues. The CDR3 sequence: CASSLVPPGGRYGYTF. The CDR3 nucleotides are TGTGCCAGCAGCTTAGTTCCCCCGGGGGGAAGGTATGGCTACACCTTC.

The chain carries TRBV9 and TRBJ2-2, with no clear D. Germline CDR1 SGDLS, CDR2 YYNGEE. Trimming took 0 bases from V and 7 from J, leaving 7 bases between them. This CDR3 comprises 13 residues. As DNA, the CDR3 is TGTGCCAGCAGCGTAGTCCCGAACGGGGAGCTGTTTTTT. Protein product: CASSVVPNGELFF.

The rearrangement uses TRBV28 and TRBJ1-6, with D uncertain. Germline V lookup: CDR1 MDHEN, CDR2 SYDVKM. The CDR3 runs to 11 residues. V gave up 3 bases and J gave up 7 bases, with 1 base separating them. The CDR3 loop reads CASSLNSPLHF. CDR3 sequence (DNA): TGTGCCAGCAGTTTGAATTCACCCCTCCACTTT.

V is TRBV21-1 and J is TRBJ1-5. TRBV21-1 is noted as a pseudogene. CDR3 length: 21 residues. CDR3 in amino acids: CASSKEGLRGRVGYSSQPQHF. CDR3 coding DNA: TGTGCCAGCAGCAAAGAGGGACTTCGGGGGCGGGTTGGCTATTCATCACAGCCCCAGCATTTT.

The chain couples TRBV4-3 to TRBJ1-2; tentative D call: TRBD1 (5 bases). V was trimmed by 0 bases and J by 7 bases, leaving 15 bases between them. Looked up from germline, CDR1 is LGHNA and CDR2 is YSLEER. The CDR3 is 15 residues long. In nucleotides, the CDR3 is TGCGCCAGCAGCCAAGATGGTTCGGGGCGCGGTGGCTACACCTTC. It codes for CASSQDGSGRGGYTF.

Only one count was recorded for this clone. The rearrangement joins TRBV9 to TRBJ2-7; TRBD2 matches 8 bases. V shed 4 bases and J 7 bases; nucleotides not matched to a gene: 4. CDR3 size: 12 residues. Germline V gene sequence: CDR1 SGDLS, CDR2 YYNGEE. The CDR3 protein is CASSLRGGEQYF. The DNA of the CDR3 is TGTGCCAGCAGCCTCCGCGGGGGGGAGCAGTACTTC.

The chain is built from TRBV6-5 and TRBJ2-1; possibly TRBD2 for D (6 bases). The CDR3 has 15 amino acids. With 6 bases removed from V and 0 bases from J, the gap between germline ends came to 12 bases. Germline CDR1 MNHEY, CDR2 SVGAGI. CDR3 sequence reads: CASRLTGGSYNEQFF. As DNA, the CDR3 is TGTGCCAGCAGATTAACCGGGGGCTCCTACAATGAGCAGTTCTTC.

V usage is TRBV28 and J usage is TRBJ2-7; no firm D call. V shed 1 base and J shed 7 bases, with 14 bases lying between them. Germline CDR1 reads MDHEN; CDR2 reads SYDVKM. The CDR3 extends over 14 amino acids. CDR3 in DNA: TGTGCCAGCAGTTTATTAGGGAATCTGGGTGAGCAGTACTTC. The encoded protein is CASSLLGNLGEQYF.

This clone was counted between two and nine times. This chain joins TRBV6-5 and TRBJ2-2; D is possibly TRBD1 or TRBD2 (5 bases each). Between the trimmed V and J ends, which lost 1 base and 5 bases, there was a span of 14 bases. Germline values: CDR1 MNHEY, CDR2 SVGAGI. CDR3 length equals 16 residues. CDR3 sequence reads: CASSYWQGRGTGELFF. In DNA form, the CDR3 reads TGTGCCAGCAGTTACTGGCAGGGTCGAGGGACCGGGGAGCTGTTTTTT.

The gene calls are TRBV10-3 and TRBJ1-1; D might be TRBD1 (6 bases). V was pared by 6 bases and J by 4 bases, with 12 bases between. Germline V gene lookup returns CDR1 ENHRY and CDR2 SYGVKD. This CDR3 contains 13 residues. CDR3 DNA sequence: TGTGCCATCAGCCCACAGGGCGGCACTGAAGCTTTCTTT. It is translated as CAISPQGGTEAFF.

This clone was seen more than once but under ten times. This sequence joins TRBV5-1 and TRBJ2-2, with TRBD2 matching 13 bases. Germline trimming cut 4 bases from V and 6 bases from J; bases unmatched to any gene: 9. CDR3 size: 17 residues. Per germline, CDR1 SGHRS and CDR2 YFSETQ. CDR3 in amino acids: CASSGGTSGALAGELFF. For the CDR3, the DNA is TGCGCCAGCAGCGGGGGGACTAGCGGGGCCCTGGCCGGGGAGCTGTTTTTT. Looking up the rest from reference TRBV5-1 and TRBJ2-2 gives the full variable domain: KAGVTQTPRYLIKTRGQQVTLSCSPISGHRSVSWYQQTPGQGLQFLFEYFSETQRNKGNFPGRFSGRQFSNSRSEMNVSTLELGDSALYLCASSGGTSGALAGELFFGEGSRLTVL.

This clone has more than one count but fewer than ten. The CDR3 DNA reads as TGTGCCAGCAGCCCACCCCGGGACGAGCAGTACTTC. Translated, it gives CASSPPRDEQYF. This rearrangement joins TRBV7-9 to TRBJ2-7; D is ambiguous. The CDR3 is 12 amino acids. Germline V gene lookup returns CDR1 SEHNR and CDR2 FQNEAQ (reference sequence). Trimming removed 5 bases from V and 5 bases from J, with 10 bases in between.

CDR3 in amino acids: CASSGTGSDSPLHF. The CDR3 DNA reads TGCGCCAGCAGCGGAACAGGGAGCGATTCACCCCTCCACTTT. V gene TRBV5-1 combines with J gene TRBJ1-6, with D perhaps TRBD1 (6 bases). The CDR3 has 14 amino acids. Germline CDR1 SGHRS, CDR2 YFSETQ. Trimming shortened V by 4 bases and J by 8 bases, and 13 bases separated the two germline ends.

The chain employs TRBV6-1 and TRBJ2-3; no reliable D call. The germline gives CDR1 MNHNS, CDR2 SASEGT. The CDR3 has 12 residues. Trimming pared 9 bases from V and 2 bases from J, leaving 9 bases between. The CDR3 reads CASTTNTDTQYF. The CDR3 DNA is TGTGCCAGTACTACGAACACAGATACGCAGTATTTT.

The chain recombines TRBV4-1 with TRBJ2-7, with D possibly being TRBD1 (5 bases). The CDR3 spans 15 residues. V lost 3 bases and J lost 7, with 19 bases in between. The germline V gene has CDR1 MGHRA and CDR2 YSYEKL. CDR3 loop: CASSQGVGPGKEQYF. CDR3 coding DNA: TGCGCCAGCAGCCAGGGCGTCGGGCCAGGGAAGGAGCAGTACTTC.

This clone showed up just once. The chain combines TRBV12-5 with TRBJ2-7, with D maybe TRBD1 (5 bases). This CDR3 spans 13 amino acids. V lost 1 base and J 4 bases, leaving 8 bases between the germline ends. Germline lookup yields CDR1 LGHNT and CDR2 FRNRAP. The CDR3 nucleotides read TGTGCTAGTGGTTTGGGCCGGACATACGAGCAGTACTTC. Amino acids: CASGLGRTYEQYF.

This clone was counted between two and nine times. The chain recombines TRBV12-5 with TRBJ2-7; possible D gene TRBD1, 6 bases. V lost 7 bases, J lost 10 bases, and 23 bases lay in between. Per the germline V gene, CDR1 is LGHNT and CDR2 is FRNRAP. This CDR3 spans 14 amino acids. CDR3 coding DNA: TGTGCTAGTGCCCAACCCCCCACAGGGTTAGAACAGTACTTC. Residues: CASAQPPTGLEQYF.

This rearrangement joins TRBV6-1 to TRBJ2-7, with 9 bases matching TRBD1. Losses at the gene ends were 4 bases for V and 5 bases for J; bases not matched to a gene: 6. Germline CDR1 reads MNHNS; CDR2 reads SASEGT. The CDR3 contains 14 residues. Here the CDR3 DNA reads TGTGCCAGCAGTGGGACAGGGGTCTTACACGAGCAGTACTTC. Its protein is CASSGTGVLHEQYF.

V is TRBV25-1 and J is TRBJ2-2; 11 nucleotides agree with TRBD2. Looked up from germline, CDR1 is MGHDK and CDR2 is SYGVNS. The junction had 2 bases not matched to a gene; V was cut back by 4 bases and J by 1 base. This CDR3 has 16 amino acids. DNA for the CDR3: TGTGCCAGCAGTGTAGCGGGGGGGCGGAACACCGGGGAGCTGTTTTTT. It codes for CASSVAGGRNTGELFF.

This clone was seen only a few times. This CDR3 reads CASRPGQGVYGYTF. The DNA for the CDR3 is TGTGCCAGCAGACCGGGACAGGGAGTCTATGGCTACACCTTC. This sequence joins TRBV6-1 and TRBJ1-2; 9 bases map to TRBD1. The CDR3 extends over 14 amino acids. The V segment lost 6 bases and the J segment 4 bases; nucleotides outside the gene matches: 6. Germline V CDR1 and CDR2: MNHNS, SASEGT.